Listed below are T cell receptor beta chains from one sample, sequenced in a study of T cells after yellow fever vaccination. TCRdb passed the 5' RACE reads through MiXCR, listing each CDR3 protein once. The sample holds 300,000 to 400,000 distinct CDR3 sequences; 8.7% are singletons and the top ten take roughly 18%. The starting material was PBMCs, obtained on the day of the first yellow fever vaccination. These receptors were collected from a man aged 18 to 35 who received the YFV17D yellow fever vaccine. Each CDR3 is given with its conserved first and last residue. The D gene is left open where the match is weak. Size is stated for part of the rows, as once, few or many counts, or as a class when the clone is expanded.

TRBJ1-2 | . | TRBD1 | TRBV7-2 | TGTGCCAGCAGCCACTGGGAGGGGGCATATGGCTACACCTTC | CASSHWEGAYGYTF
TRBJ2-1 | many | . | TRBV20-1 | TGCAGTGCTAGGATTGGGCCTCACGACAATGAGCAGTTCTTC | CSARIGPHDNEQFF
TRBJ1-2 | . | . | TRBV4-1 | TGCGCCAGCAGCCAAGATCCGCCCGGGGAGATCTATGGCTACACCTTC | CASSQDPPGEIYGYTF
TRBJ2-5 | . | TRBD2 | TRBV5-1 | TGCGCCAGCAGCTTTGGGACTAGCCTGCAAGAGACCCAGTACTTC | CASSFGTSLQETQYF
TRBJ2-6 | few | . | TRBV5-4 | TGTGCCAGCAGCTTGGGACAGTTTTCTGGGGCCAACGTCCTGACTTTC | CASSLGQFSGANVLTF
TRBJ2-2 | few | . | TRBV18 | TGTGCCAGCTCACCCGTTGTCCGGCCCGGGGAGCTGTTTTTT | CASSPVVRPGELFF
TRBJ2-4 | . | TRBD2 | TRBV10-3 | TGTGCCATCAGCCCTACTAGCGGGGGCCCGGATCTAGCCAAAAACATTCAGTACTTC | CAISPTSGGPDLAKNIQYF
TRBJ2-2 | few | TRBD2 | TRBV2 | TGTGCCAGCGTCTTAGCGGGATTCACCGGGGAGCTGTTTTTT | CASVLAGFTGELFF
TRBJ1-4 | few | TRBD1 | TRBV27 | TGTGCCAGCAGCTCCGGGACAGGGCTAAAACTGTTTTTT | CASSSGTGLKLFF
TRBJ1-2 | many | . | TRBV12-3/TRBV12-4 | TGTGCCAGCACCCTCGGGGAGGCCCAGGGCTATGGCTACACCTTC | CASTLGEAQGYGYTF
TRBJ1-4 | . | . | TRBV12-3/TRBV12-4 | TGTGCCAGCGGAGTAGGGGGAAGTGAAAAACTGTTTTTT | CASGVGGSEKLFF
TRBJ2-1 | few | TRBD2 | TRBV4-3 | TGCGCCAGCAGCCAAGATCTAAGTAGCGGGGACCACAATGAGCAGTTCTTC | CASSQDLSSGDHNEQFF
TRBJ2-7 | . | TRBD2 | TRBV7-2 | TGTGCCAGCAGCCGGGCGGGGGGCGAGCAGTACTTC | CASSRAGGEQYF
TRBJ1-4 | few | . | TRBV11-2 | TGTGCCAGCAGCCTTGGGTACTACAGGGATATCCATGAAAAACTGTTTTTT | CASSLGYYRDIHEKLFF
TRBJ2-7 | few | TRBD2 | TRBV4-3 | TGCGCCAGCAGCCAAGATTCCGGGGGGGGCACTCTATTCGAGCAGTACTTC | CASSQDSGGGTLFEQYF
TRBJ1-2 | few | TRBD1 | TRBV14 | TGTGCCAGCAGCCGTGGACAGGGAGCCAACTATGGCTACACCTTC | CASSRGQGANYGYTF
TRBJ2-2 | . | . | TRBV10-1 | TGCGCCAGCAGTCGCGGCCAGGACGGGGAGCTGTTTTTT | CASSRGQDGELFF
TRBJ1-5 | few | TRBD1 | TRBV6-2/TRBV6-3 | TGTGCCAGCAGTTACTCCCCGGGACAGGGAGTAAATCAGCCCCAGCATTTT | CASSYSPGQGVNQPQHF
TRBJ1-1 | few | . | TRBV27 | TGTGCCAGCCTGGTTTTCAGCACTGAAGCTTTCTTT | CASLVFSTEAFF
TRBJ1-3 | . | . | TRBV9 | TGTGCCAGCAGCGTAGTAGGGGGTCCTGGAAACACCATATATTTT | CASSVVGGPGNTIYF
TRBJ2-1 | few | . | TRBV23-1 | TGCGCCAGCAGCCCGCCCCGGGCAAGCGAGCAGTTCTTC | CASSPPRASEQFF
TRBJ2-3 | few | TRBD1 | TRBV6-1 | TGTGCCAGCCGGGGGGACAGGGGTGAAGATACGCAGTATTTT | CASRGDRGEDTQYF
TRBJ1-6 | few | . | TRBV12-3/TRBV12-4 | TGTGCCAGCACCCTCGGTGGGTCACCCCTCCACTTT | CASTLGGSPLHF
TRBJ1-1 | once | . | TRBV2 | TGTGCCAGCGAGGTTAACAACGCTGAAGCTTTCTTT | CASEVNNAEAFF
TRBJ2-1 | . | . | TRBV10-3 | TGTGCCATCAGTGACAGGCTAGCGACTAATGAGCAGTTCTTC | CAISDRLATNEQFF
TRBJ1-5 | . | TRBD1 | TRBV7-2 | TGTGCCAGCAGCCACAGGGGCAGTAGCAATCAGCCCCAGCATTTT | CASSHRGSSNQPQHF
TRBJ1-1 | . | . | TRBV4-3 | TGCGCCAGCAGCCAATGGGGGGGGGGAACTGAAGCTTTCTTT | CASSQWGGGTEAFF
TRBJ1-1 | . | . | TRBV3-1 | TGTGACAGCAGCCAAAGGGACTATACTGAAGCTTTCTTT | CDSSQRDYTEAFF
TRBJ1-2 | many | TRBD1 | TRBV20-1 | TGCAGTGCTCCGCTGACAGGGAGCTATGGCTACACCTTC | CSAPLTGSYGYTF
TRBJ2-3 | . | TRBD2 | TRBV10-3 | TGTGCCATCAGTGAGTTGAGCGGGGGGACAGATACGCAGTATTTT | CAISELSGGTDTQYF
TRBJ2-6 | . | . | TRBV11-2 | TGTGCCAGCAGCCGCCGTGGTTGGTCGGCCTCTGGGGCCAACGTCCTGACTTTC | CASSRRGWSASGANVLTF
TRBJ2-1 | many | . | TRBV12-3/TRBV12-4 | TGTGCCAGCAGTCTACCCGGAGAAAAGCCGGGTGAGCAGTTCTTC | CASSLPGEKPGEQFF
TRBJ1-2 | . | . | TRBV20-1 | TGCAGTGCTAGATCAGGACTCTATGGCTACACCTTC | CSARSGLYGYTF
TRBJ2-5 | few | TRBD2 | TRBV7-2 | TGTGCCAGCAGCTTATTTAGCGGGGAGAGCCAAGAGACCCAGTACTTC | CASSLFSGESQETQYF
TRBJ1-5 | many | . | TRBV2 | TGTGCCAGCAGTCTAAGCGTGGGGGTCGGTCAGCCCCAGCATTTT | CASSLSVGVGQPQHF
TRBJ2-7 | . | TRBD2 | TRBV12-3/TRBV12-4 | TGTACCAGCAGTTTTTTAGGCGGGGGAGAGTACGAGCAGTACTTC | CTSSFLGGGEYEQYF
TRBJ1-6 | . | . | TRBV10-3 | TGTGCCATCAGTGTTGGGGGGACGTCACCCCTCCACTTT | CAISVGGTSPLHF
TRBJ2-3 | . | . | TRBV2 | TGTGCCAGCAGTGAAGGGACATCCAGCACAGATACGCAGTATTTT | CASSEGTSSTDTQYF
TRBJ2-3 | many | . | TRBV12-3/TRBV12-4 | TGTGCCAGCATGCAGCGGAGCACAGATACGCAGTATTTT | CASMQRSTDTQYF
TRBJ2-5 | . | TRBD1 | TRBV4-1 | TGCGCCAGCAGGGACAGGGCCGCCACCCAGTACTTC | CASRDRAATQYF
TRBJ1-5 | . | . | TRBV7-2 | TGTGCCAGCAGCTTAGCGGGCAGGGGTGCTCAGCCCCAGCATTTT | CASSLAGRGAQPQHF
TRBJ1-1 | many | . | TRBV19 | TGTGCCAGTAGTCGACGGACGGGGAACACTGAAGCTTTCTTT | CASSRRTGNTEAFF
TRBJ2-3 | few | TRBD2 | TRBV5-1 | TGCGCCAGCAGCTTGAGGCTAGCGGGGGGCGTAACAGATACGCAGTATTTT | CASSLRLAGGVTDTQYF
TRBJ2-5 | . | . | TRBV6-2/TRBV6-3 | TGTGCCAGCAACAACCCCCACGGACAGTACCAAGAGACCCAGTACTTC | CASNNPHGQYQETQYF
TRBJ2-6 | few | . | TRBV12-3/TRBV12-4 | TGTGCCAGCAGTCCCTCCGACCTCTCTGGGGCCAACGTCCTGACTTTC | CASSPSDLSGANVLTF
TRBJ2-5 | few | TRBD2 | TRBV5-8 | TGTGCCAGCAGCGCCGGACTAGCGGGGTACCAAGAGACCCAGTACTTC | CASSAGLAGYQETQYF
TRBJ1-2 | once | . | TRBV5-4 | TGTGCCAGCAGCTTGGATTCCAGGACCTATGGCTACACCTTC | CASSLDSRTYGYTF
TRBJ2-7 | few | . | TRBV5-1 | TGCGCCAGCAGCTTGCAGCTGGCCTCCTACGAGCAGTACTTC | CASSLQLASYEQYF
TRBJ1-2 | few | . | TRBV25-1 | TGTGCCAGCAGTGAATATCAAGCCTATGGCTACACCTTC | CASSEYQAYGYTF
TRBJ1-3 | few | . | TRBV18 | TGTGCCAGCTCACCACCGACTCGGTCAAGGGGAAACACCATATATTTT | CASSPPTRSRGNTIYF
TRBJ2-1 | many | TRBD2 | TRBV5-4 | TGTGCCAGCAGCTCGCGGCTAGCGGGGTTATACTACAATGAGCAGTTCTTC | CASSSRLAGLYYNEQFF
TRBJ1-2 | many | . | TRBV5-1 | TGCGCCAGCAGCAACACTGGGACGGCCTATGGCTACACCTTC | CASSNTGTAYGYTF
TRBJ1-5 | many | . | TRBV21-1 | TGTGCCAGCAGCAACCCATGGGACAGATTTCCAAATCAGCCCCAGCATTTT | CASSNPWDRFPNQPQHF